These 23 T cell receptor beta chains share one sample of origin, sequenced in a study of cytomegalovirus exposure and HLA in healthy donors. Sequenced by immunoSEQ multiplex PCR; TCRdb stores in-frame clones only, minus some. This sample yields 140,000 to 150,000 clones, of which roughly 93% are seen a single time; 1.5% to 2% belongs to the top ten. The sequencing input was PBMCs. These receptors originate from a man aged 18 to 30 in good health and CMV-seropositive.

The CDR3 protein is CASSLDPNTGELFF. The DNA of the CDR3 is TGTGCCAGCAGCTTAGATCCTAACACCGGGGAGCTGTTTTTT. The rearrangement joins TRBV11-2 to TRBJ2-2; no clear D gene. Looked up from germline, CDR1 is SGHAT and CDR2 is FQNNGV. The CDR3 spans 14 residues. Trimming left V 0 bases short and J 2 bases short, with 4 bases between.

The rearrangement joins TRBV5-6 to TRBJ2-3; TRBD1 aligns across 9 bases. The ends lost 2 bases at V and 5 bases at J; junction bases unmatched: 6. CDR1 is SGHDT and CDR2 is YYEEEE in the germline V gene. The CDR3 length is 15 residues. DNA for the CDR3: TGTGCCAGCAGCTTTCCGGGACAGGGACAAGATACGCAGTATTTT. As protein: CASSFPGQGQDTQYF.

The CDR3 loop reads CASSPRQSDQPQHF. The DNA of the CDR3 is TGTGCCAGCAGCCCGCGACAGTCTGATCAGCCCCAGCATTTT. The J gene is TRBJ1-5, the V gene TRBV11-2; D perhaps matches TRBD1 (5 bases). The V and J ends lost 5 bases and 5 bases respectively, with 13 bases between them. Germline values: CDR1 SGHAT, CDR2 FQNNGV. The CDR3 length is 14 residues.

The table lists this clone with a count of one. The gene calls are TRBV5-1 and TRBJ1-2; 9 nucleotides align to TRBD1. In germline, CDR1 is SGHRS, CDR2 YFSETQ. The V and J ends lost 2 bases and 4 bases, in that order; junction bases with no gene match: 9. The CDR3 is 16 amino acids. DNA of the CDR3: TGCGCCAGCAGCTTATCAACCGGGACAGGGACCTATGGCTACACCTTC. Protein sequence: CASSLSTGTGTYGYTF.

This chain uses TRBV27 with TRBJ1-2, with a possible D match to TRBD1 (6 bases). Germline V gene lookup returns CDR1 MNHEY and CDR2 SMNVEV (reference sequence). The CDR3 has 14 amino acids. Trimming left V 4 bases short and J 8 bases short, with 17 bases between. The CDR3 DNA is TGTGCCAGCAGTTCCCGGCGACAGGCTCGAGGCTACACCTTC. It is translated as CASSSRRQARGYTF.

The V and J genes are TRBV27 and TRBJ2-1; 15 bases line up with TRBD2. There are 15 residues in the CDR3. From germline, CDR1 is MNHEY and CDR2 SMNVEV (reference sequence). V was clipped by 9 bases and J by 3 bases; unmatched bases: 3. The CDR3 loop is CASGLAGGHYNEQFF. CDR3 DNA: TGTGCCAGTGGACTAGCGGGAGGGCACTACAATGAGCAGTTCTTC.

The chain links TRBV4-1 to TRBJ2-2; 10 nucleotides match TRBD2. The CDR3 is 17 amino acids. Germline V CDR1 and CDR2: MGHRA, YSYEKL. J was trimmed by 4 bases and V by 4 bases; bases with no gene match: 9. CDR3 residues: CASSPRAGGVGTGELFF. As DNA, the CDR3 is TGCGCCAGCAGCCCTCGAGCGGGAGGGGTTGGCACCGGGGAGCTGTTTTTT.

This chain connects TRBV2 to TRBJ1-2; D possibly corresponds to TRBD1 (5 bases). Trimming took off 6 bases at V and 4 bases at J, with 15 bases between the two ends. The CDR3 length is 14 residues. CDR1 is SNHLY and CDR2 is FYNNEI in the germline V gene. In nucleotides, the CDR3 is TGTGCCAGCAGCCCCGGGGGGAAGCTCTATGGCTACACCTTC. This codes for CASSPGGKLYGYTF.

The chain couples TRBV6-1 to TRBJ1-1; D is uncertain. Germline-derived CDR1 and CDR2 are MNHNS and SASEGT. This CDR3 is built from 15 residues. V was clipped by 1 base and J by 5 bases, with 14 bases between them. The CDR3 DNA reads TGTGCCAGCAGTGAAGGGAGAGCAGAGGTTACTGAAGCTTTCTTT. Translated: CASSEGRAEVTEAFF.

The chain uses TRBV5-1 and TRBJ2-1, with TRBD2 matching 10 bases. Germline V gene sequence: CDR1 SGHRS, CDR2 YFSETQ. Trimming cost V 3 bases and J 6 bases; bases outside gene matches: 6. CDR3 length: 15 residues. The CDR3 nucleotides are TGCGCCAGCAGCTCTCTAGCGGGAGCCTCCAATGAGCAGTTCTTC. Translation: CASSSLAGASNEQFF.

V is TRBV9 and J is TRBJ2-5; 9 nucleotides align to TRBD2. Losses at the gene ends were 1 base for V and 2 bases for J; bases not matched to a gene: 6. Per the germline V gene, CDR1 is SGDLS and CDR2 is YYNGEE. The CDR3 has 16 residues. The CDR3 sequence is CASSVRSGRIQETQYF. The CDR3 DNA follows: TGTGCCAGCAGCGTAAGGAGCGGGAGGATACAAGAGACCCAGTACTTC.

The chain is built from TRBV27 and TRBJ2-1; the match to TRBD2 covers 7 bases. The germline V gene encodes CDR1 MNHEY and CDR2 SMNVEV (reference sequence). CDR3 length: 15 amino acids. Trimming removed 6 bases from V and 8 bases from J; junction bases left unmatched: 13. The CDR3 DNA reads TGTGCCAGCAGCTCGAGCGGGACCTGGGCCCATGAGCAGTTCTTC. Its protein is CASSSSGTWAHEQFF.

CDR3 sequence reads: CASSFYRDWVDTQYF. CDR3 nucleotides: TGTGCCAGCAGCTTCTATAGAGACTGGGTTGATACGCAGTATTTT. The J gene is TRBJ2-3, the V gene TRBV9; the D is unclear. The germline V and J ends were trimmed by 4 bases and 6 bases, with 18 bases remaining between them. There are 15 residues in the CDR3. Germline lookup yields CDR1 SGDLS and CDR2 YYNGEE.

The gene calls are TRBV5-4 and TRBJ2-2, with 8 positions matching TRBD1. CDR1 is SGHNT, CDR2 YYREEE, per germline (reference sequence). The V and J ends lost 1 base and 0 bases, in that order; junction bases with no gene match: 5. The CDR3 spans 17 residues. CDR3 protein: CASSLPGGLTNTGELFF. CDR3 bases: TGTGCCAGCAGCTTGCCAGGGGGCCTGACGAACACCGGGGAGCTGTTTTTT. The full variable domain, with the rest looked up from reference TRBV5-4 and TRBJ2-2, is ETGVTQSPTHLIKTRGQQVTLRCSSQSGHNTVSWYQQALGQGPQFIFQYYREEENGRGNFPPRFSGLQFPNYSSELNVNALELDDSALYLCASSLPGGLTNTGELFFGEGSRLTVL.

The gene calls are TRBV5-4 and TRBJ1-5; D not certain. The CDR3 sequence is 14 residues long. Germline V lookup: CDR1 SGHNT, CDR2 YYREEE (reference sequence). Trimming cost V 2 bases and J 2 bases, with 8 bases left between them. The CDR3 region has the DNA TGTGCCAGCAGCTTTCGGGGTGGCAATCAGCCCCAGCATTTT. It codes for CASSFRGGNQPQHF. Looking up the rest from reference TRBV5-4 and TRBJ1-5 gives the full variable domain: ETGVTQSPTHLIKTRGQQVTLRCSSQSGHNTVSWYQQALGQGPQFIFQYYREEENGRGNFPPRFSGLQFPNYSSELNVNALELDDSALYLCASSFRGGNQPQHFGDGTRLSIL.

The CDR3 loop is CASSNIQGSNSPLHF. In nucleotides, the CDR3 is TGTGCCAGCAGTAATATACAGGGGTCTAATTCACCCCTCCACTTT. The V gene is TRBV28, the J gene TRBJ1-6; 7 nucleotides agree with TRBD1. After removal of 5 bases from V and 6 bases from J, the junction contained 7 bases not matched to a gene. Germline values: CDR1 MDHEN, CDR2 SYDVKM. The CDR3 length is 15 residues. The full variable domain, its missing parts supplied by reference TRBV28 and TRBJ1-6, is DVKVTQSSRYLVKRTGEKVFLECVQDMDHENMFWYRQDPGLGLRLIYFSYDVKMKEKGDIPEGYSVSREKKERFSLILESASTNQTSMYLCASSNIQGSNSPLHFGNGTRLTVT.

V is TRBV18 and J is TRBJ1-2; D may be TRBD1 (6 bases). This CDR3 spans 13 amino acids. In germline, CDR1 is KGHSH, CDR2 LQKENI. Trimming stripped 6 bases from V and 7 bases from J, with 15 bases between. CDR3: CASSPGGGGGYTF. As DNA, the CDR3 is TGTGCCAGCTCCCCCGGCGGGGGCGGTGGCTACACCTTC.

This chain links TRBV5-1 with TRBJ1-2, with 9 bases matching TRBD1. From germline, CDR1 is SGHRS and CDR2 YFSETQ. V shed 4 bases, J shed 6 bases, and the junction held 7 bases outside the gene matches. This CDR3 spans 14 amino acids. CDR3: CASSAPTGGDGYTF. The CDR3, as DNA: TGCGCCAGCAGCGCGCCGACAGGGGGGGATGGCTACACCTTC.

The chain couples TRBV27 to TRBJ2-7, with 9 bases that match TRBD1. There are 18 residues in the CDR3. CDR1 is MNHEY and CDR2 is SMNVEV in the germline V gene (reference sequence). The V segment lost 0 bases and the J segment 5 bases; nucleotides outside the gene matches: 14. The chain's CDR3 is CASSLSGQGSGVRDEQYF. The DNA of the CDR3 is TGTGCCAGCAGTTTATCTGGACAGGGGTCGGGGGTACGAGACGAGCAGTACTTC.

The chain combines TRBV2 with TRBJ1-6; 7 bases align to TRBD1. The CDR3 spans 13 residues. The germline V gene encodes CDR1 SNHLY and CDR2 FYNNEI. J gave up 7 bases and V 7 bases, and 4 bases lay outside the gene matches. The CDR3 protein is CASMDRRNSPLHF. The CDR3 DNA reads as TGTGCCAGCATGGACAGGAGAAATTCACCCCTCCACTTT.

The chain recombines TRBV6-6 with TRBJ1-6; the D gene is possibly TRBD1 (6 bases). The ends were cut back, 0 bases at V and 7 bases at J, with 10 bases in the middle. The CDR3 extends over 15 amino acids. Germline CDR1 is MNHNY and CDR2 is SVGAGI (reference sequence). Written as DNA, the CDR3 is TGTGCCAGCAGTTACTCGGGGGCAGCCAATTCACCCCTCCACTTT. This sequence encodes CASSYSGAANSPLHF.

This sequence joins TRBV7-2 and TRBJ2-1; 9 nucleotides align to TRBD2. This CDR3 comprises 18 residues. The J segment lost 0 bases and the V segment lost 5 bases, leaving 11 bases of the junction unmatched. Per the germline V gene, CDR1 is SGHTA and CDR2 is FQGNSA. The chain's CDR3 is CASSTPGLAGLSYNEQFF. In DNA form, the CDR3 reads TGTGCCAGCAGCACCCCGGGGCTAGCGGGGCTCTCCTACAATGAGCAGTTCTTC.

This clone has a single count. The chain combines TRBV28 with TRBJ2-7; 7 bases agree with TRBD1. CDR3 size: 14 residues. V gave up 3 bases and J gave up 5 bases; unmatched junction bases: 7. Germline CDR1 reads MDHEN; CDR2 reads SYDVKM. The CDR3, as DNA: TGTGCCAGCAGTTTCATGGACAGGAGCCACGAGCAGTACTTC. This translates into CASSFMDRSHEQYF.